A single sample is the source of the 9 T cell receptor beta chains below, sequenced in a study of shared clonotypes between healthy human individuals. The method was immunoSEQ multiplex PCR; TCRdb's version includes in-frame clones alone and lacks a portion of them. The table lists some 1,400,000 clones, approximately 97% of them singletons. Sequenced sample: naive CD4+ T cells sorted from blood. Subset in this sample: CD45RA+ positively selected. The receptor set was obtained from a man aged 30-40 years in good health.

Here the CDR3 reads CASSQPGRGNNEQFF. CDR3 nucleotides: TGCGCCAGCAGCCAACCGGGAAGAGGAAACAATGAGCAGTTCTTC. This rearrangement joins TRBV4-1 to TRBJ2-1, with TRBD2 as a possible D gene (5 bases). The V gene lost 2 bases and the J gene lost 5 bases, with 13 bases spanning the gap. Germline values: CDR1 MGHRA, CDR2 YSYEKL. CDR3 length equals 15 residues.

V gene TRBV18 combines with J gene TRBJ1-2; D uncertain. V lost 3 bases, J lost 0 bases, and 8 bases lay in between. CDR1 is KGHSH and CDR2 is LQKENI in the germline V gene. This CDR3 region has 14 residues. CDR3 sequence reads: CASSPGRSNYGYTF. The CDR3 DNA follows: TGTGCCAGCTCACCGGGCAGGTCTAACTATGGCTACACCTTC.

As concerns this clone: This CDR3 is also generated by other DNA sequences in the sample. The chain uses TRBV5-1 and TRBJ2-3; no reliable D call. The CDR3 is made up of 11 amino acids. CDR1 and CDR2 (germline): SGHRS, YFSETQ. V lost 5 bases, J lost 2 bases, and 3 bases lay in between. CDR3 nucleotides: TGCGCCAGCAGTCTCACAGATACGCAGTATTTT. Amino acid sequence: CASSLTDTQYF.

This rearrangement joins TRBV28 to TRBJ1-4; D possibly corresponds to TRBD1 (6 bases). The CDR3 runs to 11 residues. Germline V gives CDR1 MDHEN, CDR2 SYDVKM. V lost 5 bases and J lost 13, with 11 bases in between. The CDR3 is CASSDPRGLFF. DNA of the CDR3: TGTGCCAGCAGTGACCCCAGGGGACTGTTTTTT.

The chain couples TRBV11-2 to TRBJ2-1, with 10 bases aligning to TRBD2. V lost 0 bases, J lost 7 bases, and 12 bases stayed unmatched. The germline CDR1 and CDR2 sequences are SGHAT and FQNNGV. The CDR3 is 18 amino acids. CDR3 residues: CASSLEGTAGGPRNEQFF. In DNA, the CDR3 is TGTGCCAGCAGCTTAGAGGGAACAGCGGGAGGGCCTAGGAATGAGCAGTTCTTC. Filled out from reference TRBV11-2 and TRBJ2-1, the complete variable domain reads EAGVAQSPRYKIIEKRQSVAFWCNPISGHATLYWYQQILGQGPKLLIQFQNNGVVDDSQLPKDRFSAERLKGVDSTLKIQPAKLEDSAVYLCASSLEGTAGGPRNEQFFGPGTRLTVL.

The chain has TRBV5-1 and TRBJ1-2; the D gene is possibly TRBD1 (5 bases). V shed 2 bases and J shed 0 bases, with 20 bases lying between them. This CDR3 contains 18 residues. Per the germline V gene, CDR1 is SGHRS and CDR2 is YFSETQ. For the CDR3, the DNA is TGCGCCAGCAGCTTCATCGTGCCAGGGCAGACAGCTAACTATGGCTACACCTTC. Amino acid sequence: CASSFIVPGQTANYGYTF.

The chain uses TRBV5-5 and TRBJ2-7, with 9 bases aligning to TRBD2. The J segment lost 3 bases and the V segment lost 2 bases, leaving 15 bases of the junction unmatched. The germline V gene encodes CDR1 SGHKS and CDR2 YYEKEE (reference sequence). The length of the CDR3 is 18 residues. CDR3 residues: CASSFSAGLGSGGYEQYF. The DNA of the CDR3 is TGTGCCAGCAGCTTTTCAGCAGGGCTGGGTAGCGGGGGCTACGAGCAGTACTTC.

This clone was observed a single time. CDR3 protein: CASSPKKGRNSYNEQFF. The CDR3 DNA sequence: TGTGCCAGCAGCCCGAAGAAGGGGCGCAACTCCTACAATGAGCAGTTCTTC. The chain couples TRBV7-9 to TRBJ2-1, with D maybe TRBD1 (5 bases). The CDR3 spans 17 residues. CDR1 is SEHNR and CDR2 is FQNEAQ in the germline V gene (reference sequence). V was shortened by 5 bases and J by 0 bases, with 17 bases between the two germline ends.

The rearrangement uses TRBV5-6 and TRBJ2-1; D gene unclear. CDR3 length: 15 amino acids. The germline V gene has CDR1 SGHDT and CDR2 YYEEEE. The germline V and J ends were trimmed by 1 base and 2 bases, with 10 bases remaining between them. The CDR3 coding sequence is TGTGCCAGCAGCTTGTCAGTATTAGCCTACAATGAGCAGTTCTTC. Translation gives CASSLSVLAYNEQFF.